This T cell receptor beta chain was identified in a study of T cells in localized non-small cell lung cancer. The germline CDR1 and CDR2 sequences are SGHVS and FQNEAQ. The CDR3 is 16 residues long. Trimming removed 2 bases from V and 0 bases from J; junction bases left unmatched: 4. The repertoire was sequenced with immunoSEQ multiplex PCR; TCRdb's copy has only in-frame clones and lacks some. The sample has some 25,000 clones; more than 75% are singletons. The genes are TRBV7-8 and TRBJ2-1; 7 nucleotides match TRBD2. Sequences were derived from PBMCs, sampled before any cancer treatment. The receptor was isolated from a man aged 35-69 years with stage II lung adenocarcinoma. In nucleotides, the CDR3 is TGTGCCAGCAGCTTACAAGCGGGGATCTCCTACAATGAGCAGTTCTTC. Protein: CASSLQAGISYNEQFF.